The 9 T cell receptor beta chains given below trace back to one sample, sequenced in a study of T cell responses to AZD1222 COVID-19 vaccine. TCRdb's copy holds only in-frame clones and misses some; the assay was immunoSEQ multiplex PCR. In the table there are roughly 150,000 clones, 85% to 90% of which are singletons. The source was peripheral blood, collected 28 days after the second AZD1222 dose. These receptors originate from an adult who received the AZD1222 COVID-19 vaccine.

The V call is TRBV28, the J call TRBJ1-2; 8 bases map to TRBD1. The CDR3 spans 15 residues. The V gene end was trimmed by 4 bases and the J gene end by 6 bases; junction bases not matched to a gene: 10. In germline, CDR1 is MDHEN, CDR2 SYDVKM. The CDR3 nucleotides are TGTGCCAGCAGTTCAGGACAGGGAGCTTGGCATGGCTACACCTTC. Translating gives CASSSGQGAWHGYTF.

V is TRBV9 and J is TRBJ1-3; TRBD1 is a possible D gene (5 bases). Trimming pared 0 bases from V and 1 base from J, leaving 8 bases between. The CDR3 runs to 15 residues. Germline values: CDR1 SGDLS, CDR2 YYNGEE. The CDR3, as DNA: TGTGCCAGCAGCGTAGAGTGGGGGTCTGGAAACACCATATATTTT. Encoded protein: CASSVEWGSGNTIYF.

CDR3 DNA: TGTGCCAGCAGCGCATCGGGACAGTACAATGAGCAGTTCTTC. This sequence encodes CASSASGQYNEQFF. This chain links TRBV7-2 with TRBJ2-1, with 7 bases fitting TRBD1. Germline values: CDR1 SGHTA, CDR2 FQGNSA. V lost 5 bases and J lost 4; bases outside the gene matches: 5. The length of the CDR3 is 14 residues.

A few counts support this clone. The J gene is TRBJ1-6, the V gene TRBV2, with 9 bases fitting TRBD1. CDR1 and CDR2 (germline): SNHLY, FYNNEI. Trimming at V came to 6 bases and at J to 6 bases, leaving 0 bases not matched to a gene. The CDR3 totals 13 residues. The CDR3 protein is CASRGQGNSPLHF. The DNA for the CDR3 is TGTGCCAGCAGGGGACAGGGTAATTCACCCCTCCACTTT.

This clone has a single count. The V call is TRBV4-3, the J call TRBJ2-1, with TRBD2 as a possible D gene (6 bases). The CDR3 consists of 16 residues. The V and J ends lost 0 bases and 7 bases respectively, with 16 bases between them. CDR1 is LGHNA, CDR2 YSLEER, per germline. In DNA, the CDR3 is TGCGCCAGCAGCCAAGATTCCAAGACTAGTGGGAATGAGCAGTTCTTC. This gives the protein CASSQDSKTSGNEQFF.

The chain has TRBV5-1 and TRBJ2-7; D unclear. The CDR3 is 14 residues long. CDR1 is SGHRS, CDR2 YFSETQ, per germline. V lost 6 bases and J lost 0, with 13 bases in between. The CDR3 region has the DNA TGCGCCAGCAAGGCTAACACGTACTCCTACGAGCAGTACTTC. Translation: CASKANTYSYEQYF. The full variable domain, rest sourced from reference TRBV5-1 and TRBJ2-7, is KAGVTQTPRYLIKTRGQQVTLSCSPISGHRSVSWYQQTPGQGLQFLFEYFSETQRNKGNFPGRFSGRQFSNSRSEMNVSTLELGDSALYLCASKANTYSYEQYFGPGTRLTVT.

V gene TRBV7-3 combines with J gene TRBJ2-1; possibly TRBD2 for D (6 bases). V lost 1 base and J 9 bases, leaving 19 bases between the germline ends. Germline V gives CDR1 SGHTA, CDR2 FQGTGA. This CDR3 spans 16 amino acids. CDR3 protein: CASSLNEGPYGGEQFF. In nucleotides, the CDR3 is TGTGCCAGCAGCTTAAACGAGGGACCCTACGGGGGTGAGCAGTTCTTC. Complete variable domain (other parts from reference TRBV7-3 and TRBJ2-1): GAGVSQTPSNKVTEKGKYVELRCDPISGHTALYWYRQSLGQGPEFLIYFQGTGAADDSGLPNDRFFAVRPEGSVSTLKIQRTERGDSAVYLCASSLNEGPYGGEQFFGPGTRLTVL.

This clone was seen only a few times. This chain uses TRBV12-3 or TRBV12-4 with TRBJ1-2; D perhaps matches TRBD1 (5 bases). Trimming took 5 bases from V and 11 from J, leaving 15 bases between them. There are 12 residues in the CDR3. The CDR3 protein is CASSTGTRLYTF. CDR3 DNA sequence: TGTGCCAGCAGTACCGGGACCCGGCTATACACCTTC.

This chain connects TRBV19 to TRBJ2-1, with D unclear. The CDR3 totals 12 residues. The V and J ends lost 7 bases and 3 bases respectively, with 7 bases between them. The germline V gene encodes CDR1 LNHDA and CDR2 SQIVND (reference sequence). CDR3 sequence: CASKSNYNEQFF. The CDR3, as DNA: TGTGCCAGTAAAAGCAACTACAATGAGCAGTTCTTC. Full variable domain (missing parts from reference TRBV19 and TRBJ2-1): DGGITQSPKYLFRKEGQNVTLSCEQNLNHDAMYWYRQDPGQGLRLIYYSQIVNDFQKGDIAEGYSVSREKKESFPLTVTSAQKNPTAFYLCASKSNYNEQFFGPGTRLTVL.